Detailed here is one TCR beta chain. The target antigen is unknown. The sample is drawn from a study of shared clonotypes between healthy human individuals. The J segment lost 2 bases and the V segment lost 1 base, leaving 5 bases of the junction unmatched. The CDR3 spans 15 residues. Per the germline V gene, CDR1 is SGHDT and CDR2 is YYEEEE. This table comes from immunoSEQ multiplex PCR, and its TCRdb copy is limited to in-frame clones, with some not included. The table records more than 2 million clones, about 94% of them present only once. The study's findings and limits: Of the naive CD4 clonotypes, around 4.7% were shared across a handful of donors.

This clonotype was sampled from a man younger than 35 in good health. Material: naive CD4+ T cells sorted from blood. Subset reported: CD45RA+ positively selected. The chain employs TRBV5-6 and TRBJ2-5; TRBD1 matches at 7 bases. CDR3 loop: CASSLMGQSQETQYF. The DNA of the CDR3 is TGTGCCAGCAGCTTGATGGGACAGTCTCAAGAGACCCAGTACTTC. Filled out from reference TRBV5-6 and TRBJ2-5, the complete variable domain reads DAGVTQSPTHLIKTRGQQVTLRCSPKSGHDTVSWYQQALGQGPQFIFQYYEEEERQRGNFPDRFSGHQFPNYSSELNVNALLLGDSALYLCASSLMGQSQETQYFGPGTRLLVL.